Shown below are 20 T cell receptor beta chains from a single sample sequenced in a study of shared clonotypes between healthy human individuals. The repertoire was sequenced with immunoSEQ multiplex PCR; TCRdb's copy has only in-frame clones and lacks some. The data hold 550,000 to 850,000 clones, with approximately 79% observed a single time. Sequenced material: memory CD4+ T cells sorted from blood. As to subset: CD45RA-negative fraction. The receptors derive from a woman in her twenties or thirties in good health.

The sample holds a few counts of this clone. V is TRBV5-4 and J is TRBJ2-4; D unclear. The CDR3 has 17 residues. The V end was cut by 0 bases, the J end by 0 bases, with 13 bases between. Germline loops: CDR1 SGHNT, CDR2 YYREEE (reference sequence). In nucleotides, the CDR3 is TGTGCCAGCAGCTTGGGACCTTGGCGAGAAGCCAAAAACATTCAGTACTTC. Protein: CASSLGPWREAKNIQYF. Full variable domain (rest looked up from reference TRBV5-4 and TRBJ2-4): ETGVTQSPTHLIKTRGQQVTLRCSSQSGHNTVSWYQQALGQGPQFIFQYYREEENGRGNFPPRFSGLQFPNYSSELNVNALELDDSALYLCASSLGPWREAKNIQYFGAGTRLSVL.

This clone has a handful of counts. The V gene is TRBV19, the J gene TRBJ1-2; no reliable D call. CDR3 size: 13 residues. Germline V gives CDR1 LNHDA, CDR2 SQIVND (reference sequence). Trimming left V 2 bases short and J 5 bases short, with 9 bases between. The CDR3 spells CASSIIGLYGYTF. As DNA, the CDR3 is TGTGCCAGTAGTATAATCGGTTTGTATGGCTACACCTTC.

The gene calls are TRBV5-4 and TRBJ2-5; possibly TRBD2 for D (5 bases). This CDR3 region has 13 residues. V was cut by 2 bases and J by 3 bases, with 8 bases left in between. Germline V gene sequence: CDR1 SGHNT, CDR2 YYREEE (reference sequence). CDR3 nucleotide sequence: TGTGCCAGCAGCTTAGGAGCGGAAGAGACCCAGTACTTC. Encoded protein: CASSLGAEETQYF.

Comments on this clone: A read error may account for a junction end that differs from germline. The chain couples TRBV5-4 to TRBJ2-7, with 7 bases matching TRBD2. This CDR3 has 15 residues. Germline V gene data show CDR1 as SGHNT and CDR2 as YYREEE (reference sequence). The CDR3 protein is CASTLGGDGRVEQYF. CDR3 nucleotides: TGTGCCAGCACCTTGGGGGGGGACGGACGCGTCGAGCAGTACTTC.

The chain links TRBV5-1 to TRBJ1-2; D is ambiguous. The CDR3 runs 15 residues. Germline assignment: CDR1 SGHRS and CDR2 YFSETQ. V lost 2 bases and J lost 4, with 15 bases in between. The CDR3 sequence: CASSLTDRVGYGYTF. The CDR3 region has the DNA TGCGCCAGCAGCTTAACTGACCGAGTTGGCTATGGCTACACCTTC.

CDR3 sequence reads: CASSLKPPGNSYNEQFF. The CDR3 coding sequence is TGCGCCAGCAGCTTGAAACCCCCGGGAAACTCCTACAATGAGCAGTTCTTC. The J gene is TRBJ2-1, the V gene TRBV5-1, with a possible D match to TRBD2 (5 bases). Trimming stripped 1 base from V and 0 bases from J, with 14 bases between. Germline CDR1 is SGHRS and CDR2 is YFSETQ. The CDR3 consists of 17 residues. Complete variable domain (other parts from reference TRBV5-1 and TRBJ2-1): KAGVTQTPRYLIKTRGQQVTLSCSPISGHRSVSWYQQTPGQGLQFLFEYFSETQRNKGNFPGRFSGRQFSNSRSEMNVSTLELGDSALYLCASSLKPPGNSYNEQFFGPGTRLTVL.

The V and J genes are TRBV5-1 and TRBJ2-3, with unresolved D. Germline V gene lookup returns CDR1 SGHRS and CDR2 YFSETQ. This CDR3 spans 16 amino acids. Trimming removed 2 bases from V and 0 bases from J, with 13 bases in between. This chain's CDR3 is CASSLGTVGSTDTQYF. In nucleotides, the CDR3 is TGCGCCAGCAGCTTAGGTACAGTGGGGAGCACAGATACGCAGTATTTT.

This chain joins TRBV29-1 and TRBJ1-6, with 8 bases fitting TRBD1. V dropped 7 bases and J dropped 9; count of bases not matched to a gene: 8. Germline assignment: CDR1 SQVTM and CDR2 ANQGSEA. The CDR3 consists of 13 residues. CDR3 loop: CSGAGGSSSPLHF. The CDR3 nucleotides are TGCAGCGGGGCAGGGGGCTCAAGTTCACCCCTCCACTTT.

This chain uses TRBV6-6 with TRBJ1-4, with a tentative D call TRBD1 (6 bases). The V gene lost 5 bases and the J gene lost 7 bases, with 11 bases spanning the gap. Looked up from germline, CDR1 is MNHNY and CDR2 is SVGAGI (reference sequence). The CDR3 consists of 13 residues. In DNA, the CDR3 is TGTGCCAGCAGTACAGGGAGGCCTGAAAAACTGTTTTTT. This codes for CASSTGRPEKLFF.

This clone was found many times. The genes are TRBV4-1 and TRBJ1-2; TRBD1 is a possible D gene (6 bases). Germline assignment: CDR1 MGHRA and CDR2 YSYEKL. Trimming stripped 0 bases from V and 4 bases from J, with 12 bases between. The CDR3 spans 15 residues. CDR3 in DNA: TGCGCCAGCAGCCAAGATTACAGGGTTAGCTATGGCTACACCTTC. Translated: CASSQDYRVSYGYTF.

The CDR3: CASSLQGASGTDTQYF. The CDR3 coding sequence is TGTGCCAGCAGTTTACAGGGGGCGTCGGGCACAGATACGCAGTATTTT. The chain links TRBV28 to TRBJ2-3; 8 nucleotides match TRBD1. The CDR3 extends over 16 amino acids. Germline trimming cut 2 bases from V and 1 base from J; bases unmatched to any gene: 5. Germline CDR1 is MDHEN and CDR2 is SYDVKM.

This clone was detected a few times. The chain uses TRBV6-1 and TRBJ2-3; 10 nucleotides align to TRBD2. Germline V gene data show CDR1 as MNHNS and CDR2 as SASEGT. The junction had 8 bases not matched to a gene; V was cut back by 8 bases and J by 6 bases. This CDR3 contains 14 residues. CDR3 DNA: TGTGCCAGCGAGCAAGCGGGAGGGCTCGATACGCAGTATTTT. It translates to CASEQAGGLDTQYF.

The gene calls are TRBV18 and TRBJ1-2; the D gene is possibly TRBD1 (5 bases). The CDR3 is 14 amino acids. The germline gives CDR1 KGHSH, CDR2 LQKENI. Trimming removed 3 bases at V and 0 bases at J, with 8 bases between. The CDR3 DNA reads TGTGCCAGCTCACCGCGAGGGGCTAACTATGGCTACACCTTC. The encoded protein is CASSPRGANYGYTF.

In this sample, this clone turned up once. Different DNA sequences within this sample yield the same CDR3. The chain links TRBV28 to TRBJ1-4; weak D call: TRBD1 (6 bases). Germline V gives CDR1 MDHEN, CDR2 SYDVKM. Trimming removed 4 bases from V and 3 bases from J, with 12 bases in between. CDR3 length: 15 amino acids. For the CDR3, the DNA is TGTGCCAGCAGTTCCCAAGGGGGTTCTAATGAAAAACTGTTTTTT. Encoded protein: CASSSQGGSNEKLFF.

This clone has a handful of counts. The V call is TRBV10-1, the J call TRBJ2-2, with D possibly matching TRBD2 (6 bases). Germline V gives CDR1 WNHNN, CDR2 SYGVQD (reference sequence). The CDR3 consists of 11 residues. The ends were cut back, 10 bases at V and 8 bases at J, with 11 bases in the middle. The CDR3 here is CANLRGGELFF. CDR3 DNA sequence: TGCGCCAACCTTCGGGGGGGGGAGCTGTTTTTT.

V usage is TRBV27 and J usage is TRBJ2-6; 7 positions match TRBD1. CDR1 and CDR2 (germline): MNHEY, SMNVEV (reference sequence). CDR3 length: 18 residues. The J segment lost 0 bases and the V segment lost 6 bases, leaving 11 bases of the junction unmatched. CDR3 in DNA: TGTGCCAGCAGACGAACAGGGGCCTTCAGCTCTGGGGCCAACGTCCTGACTTTC. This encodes CASRRTGAFSSGANVLTF.

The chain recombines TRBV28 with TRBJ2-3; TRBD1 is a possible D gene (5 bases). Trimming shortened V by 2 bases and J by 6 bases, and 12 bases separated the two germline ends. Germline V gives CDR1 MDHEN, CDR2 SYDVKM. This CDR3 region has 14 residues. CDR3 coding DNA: TGTGCCAGCAGTTTAAACAGGTTTGGGGATACGCAGTATTTT. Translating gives CASSLNRFGDTQYF.

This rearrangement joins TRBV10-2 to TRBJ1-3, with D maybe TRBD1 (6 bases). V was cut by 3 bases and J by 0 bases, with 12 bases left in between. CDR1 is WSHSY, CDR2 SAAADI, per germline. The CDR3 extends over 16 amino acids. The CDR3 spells CASSDGGRSSGNTIYF. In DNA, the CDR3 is TGCGCCAGCAGTGACGGGGGCCGGAGCTCTGGAAACACCATATATTTT.

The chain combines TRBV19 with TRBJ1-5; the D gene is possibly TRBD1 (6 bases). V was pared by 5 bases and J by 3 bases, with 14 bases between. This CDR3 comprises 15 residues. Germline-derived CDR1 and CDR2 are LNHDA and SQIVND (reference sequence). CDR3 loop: CASSGGRVYNQPQHF. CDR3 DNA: TGTGCCAGTAGTGGGGGCAGGGTTTACAATCAGCCCCAGCATTTT. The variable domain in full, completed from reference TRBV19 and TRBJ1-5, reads DGGITQSPKYLFRKEGQNVTLSCEQNLNHDAMYWYRQDPGQGLRLIYYSQIVNDFQKGDIAEGYSVSREKKESFPLTVTSAQKNPTAFYLCASSGGRVYNQPQHFGDGTRLSIL.

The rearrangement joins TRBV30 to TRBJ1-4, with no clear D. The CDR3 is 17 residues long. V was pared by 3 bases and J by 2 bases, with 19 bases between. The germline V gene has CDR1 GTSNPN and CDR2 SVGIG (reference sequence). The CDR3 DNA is TGTGCCTGGAGACTGGACGCCAAACGGAGGACTAATGAAAAACTGTTTTTT. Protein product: CAWRLDAKRRTNEKLFF. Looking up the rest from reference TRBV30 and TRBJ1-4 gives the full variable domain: SQTIHQWPATLVQPVGSPLSLECTVEGTSNPNLYWYRQAAGRGLQLLFYSVGIGQISSEVPQNLSASRPQDRQFILSSKKLLLSDSGFYLCAWRLDAKRRTNEKLFFGSGTQLSVL.